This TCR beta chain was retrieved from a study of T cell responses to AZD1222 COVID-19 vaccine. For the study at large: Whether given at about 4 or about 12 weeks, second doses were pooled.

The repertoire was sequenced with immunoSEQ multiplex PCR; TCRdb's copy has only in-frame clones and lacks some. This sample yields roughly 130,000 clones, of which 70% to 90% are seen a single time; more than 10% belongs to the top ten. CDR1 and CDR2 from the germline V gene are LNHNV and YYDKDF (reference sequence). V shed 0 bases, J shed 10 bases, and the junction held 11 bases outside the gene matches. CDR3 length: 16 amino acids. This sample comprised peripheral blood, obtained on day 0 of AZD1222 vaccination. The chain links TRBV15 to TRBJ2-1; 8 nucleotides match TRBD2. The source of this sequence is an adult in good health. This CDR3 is CATSREGGVAGWEQFF. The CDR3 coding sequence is TGTGCCACCAGCAGAGAGGGTGGGGTAGCGGGATGGGAGCAGTTCTTC.